Sequencing of this T cell receptor beta chain was carried out in a study of T cell repertoires in cytomegalovirus infection. This clonotype was counted once. What it binds is unknown. MiXCR, run by TCRdb on the reads, gives a single entry per CDR3 protein. Among about a million distinct CDR3 sequences listed, roughly 31% were seen once. Specimen: cultured CD8+ T cells from PBMCs, collected from culture after CMV antigen stimulation. The receptor was isolated from a human donor in good health (CMV status not recorded). Some clones in this sample may be carry-over from other donors' samples.

The CDR3 region is CASSMIRDRPHEQYF. The CDR3 coding sequence is TGTGCCAGTAGTATGATTAGGGACAGGCCCCACGAGCAGTACTTC. The chain uses TRBV19 and TRBJ2-7; 8 positions match TRBD1. The J segment lost 5 bases and the V segment lost 3 bases, leaving 9 bases of the junction unmatched. Per the germline V gene, CDR1 is LNHDA and CDR2 is SQIVND (reference sequence). CDR3 size: 15 residues. The whole variable domain, remainder taken from reference TRBV19 and TRBJ2-7, is DGGITQSPKYLFRKEGQNVTLSCEQNLNHDAMYWYRQDPGQGLRLIYYSQIVNDFQKGDIAEGYSVSREKKESFPLTVTSAQKNPTAFYLCASSMIRDRPHEQYFGPGTRLTVT.